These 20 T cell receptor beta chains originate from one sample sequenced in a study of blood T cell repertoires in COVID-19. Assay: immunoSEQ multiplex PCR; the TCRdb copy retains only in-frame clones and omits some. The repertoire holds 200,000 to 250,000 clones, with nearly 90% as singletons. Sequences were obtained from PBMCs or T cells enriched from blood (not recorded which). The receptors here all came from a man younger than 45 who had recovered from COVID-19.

The CDR3 here is CASSPGTYTEAFF. The CDR3, as DNA: TGTGCCAGCAGCCCCGGGACATACACTGAAGCTTTCTTT. This chain connects TRBV7-9 to TRBJ1-1; D possibly corresponds to TRBD1 (6 bases). The CDR3 contains 13 residues. The V gene's germline CDR1 is SEHNR and CDR2 FQNEAQ (reference sequence). Trimming cost V 5 bases and J 3 bases, with 10 bases left between them.

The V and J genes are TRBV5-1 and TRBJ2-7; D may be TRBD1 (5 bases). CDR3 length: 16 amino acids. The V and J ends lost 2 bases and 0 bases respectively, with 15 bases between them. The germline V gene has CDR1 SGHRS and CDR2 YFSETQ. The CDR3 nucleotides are TGCGCCAGCAGCTTACCGACAGATATTCCCTCCTACGAGCAGTACTTC. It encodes CASSLPTDIPSYEQYF.

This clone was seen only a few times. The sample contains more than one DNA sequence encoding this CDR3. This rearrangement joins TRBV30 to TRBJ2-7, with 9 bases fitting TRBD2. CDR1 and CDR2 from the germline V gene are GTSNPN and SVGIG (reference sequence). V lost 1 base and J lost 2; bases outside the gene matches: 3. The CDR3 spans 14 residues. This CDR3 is CAWSGSGGPYEQYF. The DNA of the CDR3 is TGTGCCTGGAGTGGTAGCGGGGGTCCCTACGAGCAGTACTTC.

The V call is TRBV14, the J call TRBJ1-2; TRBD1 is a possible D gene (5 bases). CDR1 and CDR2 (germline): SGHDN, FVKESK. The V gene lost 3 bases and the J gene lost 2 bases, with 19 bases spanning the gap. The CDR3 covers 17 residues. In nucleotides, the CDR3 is TGTGCCAGCAGCCAGTTAAGAGGATCTAAGGGGAACTATGGCTACACCTTC. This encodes CASSQLRGSKGNYGYTF.

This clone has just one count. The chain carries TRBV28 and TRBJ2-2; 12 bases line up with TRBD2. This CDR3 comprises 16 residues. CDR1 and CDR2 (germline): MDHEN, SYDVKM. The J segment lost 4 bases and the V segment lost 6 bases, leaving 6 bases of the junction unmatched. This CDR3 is CASSTGTSGRTGELFF. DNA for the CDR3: TGTGCCAGCAGCACCGGGACTAGCGGGCGCACCGGGGAGCTGTTTTTT.

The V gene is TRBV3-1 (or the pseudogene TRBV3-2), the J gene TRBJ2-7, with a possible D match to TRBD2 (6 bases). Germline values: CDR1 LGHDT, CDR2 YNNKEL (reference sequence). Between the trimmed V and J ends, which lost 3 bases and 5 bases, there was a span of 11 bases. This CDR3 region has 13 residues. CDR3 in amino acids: CASSQFPGDEQYF. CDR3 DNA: TGTGCCAGCAGCCAGTTCCCGGGAGACGAGCAGTACTTC.

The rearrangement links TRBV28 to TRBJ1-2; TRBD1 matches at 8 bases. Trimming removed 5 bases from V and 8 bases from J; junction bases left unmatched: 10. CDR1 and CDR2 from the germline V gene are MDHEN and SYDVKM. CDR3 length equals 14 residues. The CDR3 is CASSGRTGLGGYTF. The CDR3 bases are TGTGCCAGCAGTGGACGGACAGGGCTCGGGGGCTACACCTTC.

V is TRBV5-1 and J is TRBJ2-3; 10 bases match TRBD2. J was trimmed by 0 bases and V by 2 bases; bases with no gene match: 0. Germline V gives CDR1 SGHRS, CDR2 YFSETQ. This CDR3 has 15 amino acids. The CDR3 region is CASSLAGGSTDTQYF. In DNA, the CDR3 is TGCGCCAGCAGCTTAGCGGGAGGGAGCACAGATACGCAGTATTTT. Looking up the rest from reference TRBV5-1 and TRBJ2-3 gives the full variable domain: KAGVTQTPRYLIKTRGQQVTLSCSPISGHRSVSWYQQTPGQGLQFLFEYFSETQRNKGNFPGRFSGRQFSNSRSEMNVSTLELGDSALYLCASSLAGGSTDTQYFGPGTRLTVL.

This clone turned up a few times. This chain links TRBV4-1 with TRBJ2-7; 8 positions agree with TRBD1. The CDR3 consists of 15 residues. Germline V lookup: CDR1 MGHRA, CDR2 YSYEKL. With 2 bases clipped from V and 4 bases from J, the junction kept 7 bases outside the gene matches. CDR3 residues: CASSQSSTGVYEQYF. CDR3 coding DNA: TGCGCCAGCAGCCAATCTTCGACAGGGGTGTACGAGCAGTACTTC.

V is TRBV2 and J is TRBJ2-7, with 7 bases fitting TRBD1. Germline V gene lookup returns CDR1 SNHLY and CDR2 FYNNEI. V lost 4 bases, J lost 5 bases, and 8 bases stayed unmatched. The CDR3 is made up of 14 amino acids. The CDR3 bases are TGTGCCAGCAGTGGCCAGGGGGAAGGGAACGAGCAGTACTTC. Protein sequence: CASSGQGEGNEQYF.

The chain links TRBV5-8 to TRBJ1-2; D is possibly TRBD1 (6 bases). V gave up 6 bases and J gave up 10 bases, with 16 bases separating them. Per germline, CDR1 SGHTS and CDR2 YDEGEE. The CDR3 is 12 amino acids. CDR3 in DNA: TGTGCCAGCACTCTTCTAGGGGGAGCCTACACCTTC. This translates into CASTLLGGAYTF.

CDR3 sequence reads: CASSRLQGSSGAYEQYF. Here the CDR3 DNA reads TGTGCCAGCAGTCGTTTACAGGGGAGCAGTGGCGCCTACGAGCAGTACTTC. The gene calls are TRBV27 and TRBJ2-7, with 7 bases fitting TRBD1. Germline assignment: CDR1 MNHEY and CDR2 SMNVEV (reference sequence). Trimming at V came to 5 bases and at J to 2 bases, leaving 15 bases not matched to a gene. This CDR3 region has 17 residues.

This CDR3 reads CAIRLTGLNTEAFF. CDR3 nucleotide sequence: TGTGCCATCAGGTTGACAGGGCTGAACACTGAAGCTTTCTTT. This chain links TRBV10-3 with TRBJ1-1; 7 bases are shared with TRBD1. This CDR3 contains 14 residues. Germline CDR1 and CDR2: ENHRY and SYGVKD. J gave up 0 bases and V 6 bases, and 4 bases lay outside the gene matches.

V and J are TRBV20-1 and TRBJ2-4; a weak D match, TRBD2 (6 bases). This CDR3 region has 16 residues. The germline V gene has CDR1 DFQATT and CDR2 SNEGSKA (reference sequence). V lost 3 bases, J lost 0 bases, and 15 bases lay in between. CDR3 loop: CSASLGGDLAKNIQYF. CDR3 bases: TGCAGTGCTAGTCTCGGGGGAGACCTAGCCAAAAACATTCAGTACTTC.

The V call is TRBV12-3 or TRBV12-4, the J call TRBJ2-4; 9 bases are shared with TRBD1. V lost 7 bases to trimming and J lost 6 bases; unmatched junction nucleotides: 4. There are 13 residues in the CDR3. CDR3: CASKGDRANIQYF. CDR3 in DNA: TGTGCCAGCAAAGGGGACAGGGCAAACATTCAGTACTTC.

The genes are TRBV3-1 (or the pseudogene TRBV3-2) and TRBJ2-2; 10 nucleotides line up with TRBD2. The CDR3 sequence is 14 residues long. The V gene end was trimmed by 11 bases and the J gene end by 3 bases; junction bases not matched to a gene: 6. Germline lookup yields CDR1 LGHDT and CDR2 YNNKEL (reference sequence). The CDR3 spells CAVRTSGDTGELFF. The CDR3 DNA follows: TGTGCCGTCCGGACTAGCGGTGACACCGGGGAGCTGTTTTTT.

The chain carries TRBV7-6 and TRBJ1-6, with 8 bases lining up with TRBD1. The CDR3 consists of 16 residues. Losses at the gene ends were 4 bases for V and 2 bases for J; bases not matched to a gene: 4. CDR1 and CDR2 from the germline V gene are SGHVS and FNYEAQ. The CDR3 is CASSSGRGPYNSPLHF. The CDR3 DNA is TGTGCCAGCAGCTCCGGCAGGGGGCCCTATAATTCACCCCTCCACTTT.

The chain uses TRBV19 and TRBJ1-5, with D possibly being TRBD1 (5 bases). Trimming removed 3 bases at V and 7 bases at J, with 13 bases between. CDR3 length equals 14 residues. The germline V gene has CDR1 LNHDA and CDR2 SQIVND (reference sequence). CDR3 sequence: CASSIPQNRQPQHF. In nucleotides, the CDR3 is TGTGCCAGTAGTATCCCCCAAAACAGGCAGCCCCAGCATTTT.

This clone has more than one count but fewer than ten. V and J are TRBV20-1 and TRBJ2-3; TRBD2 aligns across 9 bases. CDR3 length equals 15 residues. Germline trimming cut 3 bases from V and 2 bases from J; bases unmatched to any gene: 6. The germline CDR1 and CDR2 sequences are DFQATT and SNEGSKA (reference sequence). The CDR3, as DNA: TGCAGTGCTAGTGGCGGGAGGGGCTACACAGATACGCAGTATTTT. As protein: CSASGGRGYTDTQYF.

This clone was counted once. In DNA, the CDR3 is TGTGCCAGCAGTGCCCGGGGAGGGGTGGCTGGCTACACCTTC. This gives the protein CASSARGGVAGYTF. The rearrangement uses TRBV2 and TRBJ1-2; D is perhaps TRBD1 (5 bases). Germline CDR1 is SNHLY and CDR2 is FYNNEI. Deletions cut 4 bases from V and 7 bases from J, with 16 bases between. The CDR3 is made up of 14 amino acids. The full variable domain, rest sourced from reference TRBV2 and TRBJ1-2, is EPEVTQTPSHQVTQMGQEVILRCVPISNHLYFYWYRQILGQKVEFLVSFYNNEISEKSEIFDDQFSVERPDGSNFTLKIRSTKLEDSAMYFCASSARGGVAGYTFGSGTRLTVV.